The T cell receptor beta chain under discussion was sequenced for a study of T cells after somatic rescue of genetic block. Germline CDR1 SEHNR, CDR2 FQNEAQ (reference sequence). CDR3 size: 18 residues. Here immunoSEQ multiplex PCR was the method, and the copy in TCRdb shows in-frame clones only, minus some. Among around 67,000 clones listed, approximately 90% were seen once. About this clone: Compared with germline, one end of the junction differs, possibly owing to a read error.

The rearrangement links TRBV7-9 to TRBJ1-3; 9 nucleotides agree with TRBD1. This TCR was sampled from a man aged 25 to 40. The sequenced sample consisted of peripheral blood mononuclear cells (PBMCs). The DNA for the CDR3 is TGTGCCAGCAGCATAGCGGACAGGGGCCGCCTCTCTGGAAACACCATATATTTT. This sequence encodes CASSIADRGRLSGNTIYF.